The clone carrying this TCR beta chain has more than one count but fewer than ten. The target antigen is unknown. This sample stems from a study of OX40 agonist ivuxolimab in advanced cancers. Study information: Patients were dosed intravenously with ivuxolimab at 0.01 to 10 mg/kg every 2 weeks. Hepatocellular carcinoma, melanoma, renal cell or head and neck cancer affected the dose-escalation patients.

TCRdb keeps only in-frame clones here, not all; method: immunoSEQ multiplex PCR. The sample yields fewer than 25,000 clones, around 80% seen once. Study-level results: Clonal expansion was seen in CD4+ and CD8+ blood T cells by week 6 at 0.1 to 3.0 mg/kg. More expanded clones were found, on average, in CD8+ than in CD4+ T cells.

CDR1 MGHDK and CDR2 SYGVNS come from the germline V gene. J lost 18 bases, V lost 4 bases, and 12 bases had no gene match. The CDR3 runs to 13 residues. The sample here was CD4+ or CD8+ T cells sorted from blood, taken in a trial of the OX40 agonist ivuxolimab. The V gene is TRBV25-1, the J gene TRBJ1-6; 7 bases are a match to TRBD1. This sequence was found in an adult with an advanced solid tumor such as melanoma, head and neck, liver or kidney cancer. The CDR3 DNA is TGTGCCAGCAGTGGGGATAGCGGGACAGTGTCCCACTTT. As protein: CASSGDSGTVSHF.